This T cell receptor beta chain is drawn from a study of vaccination and CD4 T cells after COVID-19. Broader study findings: The median number of SARS-CoV-2-reactive clonotypes increased from roughly 19 to 38, a change that did not reach significance. A median 86.3% of convalescent patients' SARS-CoV-2-reactive clones emerged only after vaccination.

Treatment here: roughly ten-day PBMC culture with coronavirus spike peptide pools or control peptides (ViraFEST assay). On days 3 and 7, half the medium was swapped for fresh IL-2-containing medium. With respect to this clonotype: Its antigen is not identified.

Per germline, CDR1 LNHDA and CDR2 SQIVND (reference sequence). The CDR3 loop spans 14 amino acids. Trimming removed 8 bases at V and 5 bases at J, with 13 bases between. Oncomine TCR Beta short-read sequencing was applied to DNA from cultured CD4+ T cells. TCRdb passed the PCR reads through MiXCR, listing each CDR3 protein once. The data show roughly 11,000 distinct CDR3 sequences, about 65% seen once. The TCR sequence derives from a human donor who had recovered from COVID-19. This rearrangement joins TRBV19 to TRBJ1-6; D is unresolved. The sample in question was CD4+ T cells from blood, cultured in vitro, obtained before SARS-CoV-2 vaccination. CDR3 nucleotides: TGTGCCAGTCGTTCTGGACTGAATAATTCACCCCTCCACTTT. Translation: CASRSGLNNSPLHF.